The present TCR beta chain was sequenced within a study of cytomegalovirus exposure and HLA in healthy donors. Concerning this clone: What it binds is not known.

Donors likely had unrecorded immune exposures despite being nominally healthy when sampled. The primer mix had 60 Vbeta and 13 Jbeta primers. Clones were sequenced by immunoSEQ multiplex PCR, and TCRdb holds only the in-frame ones, with some missing. The top ten hold roughly 1.6% of the sample, which has just over 200,000 clones, around 80% seen once. General observations from the study: The authors judged a highly shared variant cluster likely a sequencing artifact. Later analysis indicated greater clonal expansion among HLA-associated TCR beta chains than among equally common other chains. According to a later analysis, donors in an Asian-associated ancestry cluster reportedly had fewer N-insertions than the roughly 720-donor mean.

This CDR3 has 11 amino acids. Germline CDR1 reads DFQATT; CDR2 reads SNEGSKA (reference sequence). Trimming took off 5 bases at V and 4 bases at J, with 8 bases between the two ends. Sequenced sample: PBMCs. The clonotype comes from a middle-aged man in good health and CMV-seronegative. The chain combines TRBV20-1 with TRBJ2-5; D is possibly TRBD1 (6 bases). The CDR3 sequence: CSAGQPETQYF. The CDR3 DNA reads as TGCAGTGCTGGACAGCCAGAGACCCAGTACTTC.